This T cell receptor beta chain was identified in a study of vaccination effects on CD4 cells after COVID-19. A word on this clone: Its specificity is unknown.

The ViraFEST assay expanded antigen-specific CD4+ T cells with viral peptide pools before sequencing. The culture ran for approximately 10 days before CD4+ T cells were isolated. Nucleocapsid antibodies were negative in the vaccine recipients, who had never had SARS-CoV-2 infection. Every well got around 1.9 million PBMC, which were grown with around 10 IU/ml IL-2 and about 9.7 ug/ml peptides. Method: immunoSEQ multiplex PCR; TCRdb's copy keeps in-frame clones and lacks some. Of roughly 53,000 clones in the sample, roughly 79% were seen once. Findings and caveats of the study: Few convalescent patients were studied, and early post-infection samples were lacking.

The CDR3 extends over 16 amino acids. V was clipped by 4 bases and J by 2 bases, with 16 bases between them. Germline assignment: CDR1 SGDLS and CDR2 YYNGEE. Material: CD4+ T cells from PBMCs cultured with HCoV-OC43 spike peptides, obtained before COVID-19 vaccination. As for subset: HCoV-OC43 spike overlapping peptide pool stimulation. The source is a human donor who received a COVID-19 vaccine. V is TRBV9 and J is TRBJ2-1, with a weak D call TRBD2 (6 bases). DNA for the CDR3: TGTGCCAGCAGCCCAAAGTGGGGGGTGACCTACAATGAGCAGTTCTTC. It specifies CASSPKWGVTYNEQFF.